The 18 T cell receptor beta chains in this list originate from one sample, sequenced in a study of CD8 T cells in Susac syndrome. Random hexamers primed reverse transcription of about 0.5 to 1 ug RNA. TCRdb reprocessed the immunoSEQ multiplex PCR reads with MiXCR, giving one entry per CDR3 protein. The sample has 400,000 or so distinct CDR3 sequences; roughly 85% are singletons. The sequenced sample consisted of CD8+ T cells from PBMCs. Receptors were obtained from a human donor with multiple sclerosis.

The rearrangement links TRBV5-1 to TRBJ2-3; weak D call: TRBD1 (5 bases). The length of the CDR3 is 15 residues. Germline V gene lookup returns CDR1 SGHRS and CDR2 YFSETQ. The V and J ends lost 2 bases and 0 bases respectively, with 10 bases between them. The CDR3, as DNA: TGCGCCAGCAGCTTAACCCAGGGTAGCACAGATACGCAGTATTTT. Amino acids: CASSLTQGSTDTQYF.

The rearrangement uses TRBV29-1 and TRBJ1-1; D is undetermined. Germline-derived CDR1 and CDR2 are SQVTM and ANQGSEA. Trimming left V 4 bases short and J 6 bases short, with 12 bases between. The CDR3 length is 12 residues. CDR3 nucleotide sequence: TGCAGCGTTGCCTCCAAGGAGGCTGAAGCTTTCTTT. This encodes CSVASKEAEAFF.

The chain uses TRBV4-1 and TRBJ2-5, with TRBD1 matching over 10 bases. The germline CDR1 and CDR2 sequences are MGHRA and YSYEKL. CDR3 size: 22 residues. V was clipped by 0 bases and J by 5 bases; unmatched bases: 24. The CDR3 sequence: CASSQDYKEGTGAFPSGETQYF. The CDR3 DNA reads as TGCGCCAGCAGCCAAGACTACAAAGAAGGGACAGGGGCGTTCCCCTCGGGCGAGACCCAGTACTTC.

The V gene is TRBV29-1, the J gene TRBJ1-1; no firm D call. V lost 4 bases, J lost 3 bases, and 9 bases lay in between. The CDR3 runs to 12 residues. CDR1 and CDR2 (germline): SQVTM, ANQGSEA. CDR3 in DNA: TGCAGCGTTGGTAGGGAGGACACTGAAGCTTTCTTT. Translating gives CSVGREDTEAFF. Using reference TRBV29-1 and TRBJ1-1 for the parts outside the CDR3, the full variable domain is SAVISQKPSRDICQRGTSLTIQCQVDSQVTMMFWYRQQPGQSLTLIATANQGSEATYESGFVIDKFPISRPNLTFSTLTVSNMSPEDSSIYLCSVGREDTEAFFGQGTRLTVV.

The chain combines TRBV2 with TRBJ1-2; D remains unclear. CDR1 SNHLY and CDR2 FYNNEI come from the germline V gene. This CDR3 has 14 residues. The ends were cut back, 9 bases at V and 2 bases at J, with 16 bases in the middle. The CDR3 bases are TGTGCCAGAAGACGGCGGATTCCAAACTATGGCTACACCTTC. Its protein product is CARRRRIPNYGYTF.

The chain uses TRBV4-1 and TRBJ2-7; 7 nucleotides agree with TRBD1. Germline CDR1 and CDR2: MGHRA and YSYEKL. The ends lost 0 bases at V and 2 bases at J; junction bases unmatched: 13. The CDR3 contains 18 residues. The CDR3 DNA follows: TGCGCCAGCAGCCAAGACGGGGAAGAGGGGGCGTACACCTACGAGCAGTACTTC. It translates to CASSQDGEEGAYTYEQYF.

The chain links TRBV30 to TRBJ2-6; 9 bases match TRBD1. V was pared by 5 bases and J by 0 bases, with 5 bases of the junction left unmatched. CDR1 and CDR2 (germline): GTSNPN, SVGIG (reference sequence). This CDR3 has 16 residues. The CDR3 loop reads CAWGQGTLSGANVLTF. In nucleotides, the CDR3 is TGTGCCTGGGGACAGGGGACCCTCTCTGGGGCCAACGTCCTGACTTTC.

The J gene is TRBJ1-1, the V gene TRBV19; TRBD1 matches 7 bases. With V trimmed by 7 bases and J by 7 bases, 9 bases remained unmatched. The CDR3 is made up of 13 amino acids. Per germline, CDR1 LNHDA and CDR2 SQIVND (reference sequence). Here the CDR3 reads CASTLDRENEAFF. CDR3 DNA sequence: TGTGCCAGTACTCTAGACAGGGAGAATGAAGCTTTCTTT.

The rearrangement joins TRBV27 to TRBJ2-1; D uncertain. The CDR3 totals 11 residues. Trimming pared 6 bases from V and 8 bases from J, leaving 8 bases between. Germline CDR1 and CDR2: MNHEY and SMNVEV (reference sequence). CDR3: CASSSSHEQFF. As DNA, the CDR3 is TGTGCCAGCAGCTCCAGCCATGAGCAGTTCTTC.

The gene calls are TRBV10-3 and TRBJ1-1; 7 positions match TRBD1. The germline V gene has CDR1 ENHRY and CDR2 SYGVKD. The CDR3 totals 13 residues. V was clipped by 3 bases and J by 11 bases; unmatched bases: 9. The CDR3 is CAISDQGVEEAFF. The CDR3 DNA reads TGTGCCATCAGTGACCAGGGGGTGGAGGAGGCTTTCTTT.

The rearrangement uses TRBV2 and TRBJ1-2, with D uncertain. Looked up from germline, CDR1 is SNHLY and CDR2 is FYNNEI. Between the trimmed V and J ends, which lost 3 bases and 5 bases, there was a span of 19 bases. This CDR3 has 16 amino acids. The CDR3 loop is CASSDTRGLTGYGYTF. The DNA for the CDR3 is TGTGCCAGCAGTGACACTAGAGGGTTAACGGGTTATGGCTACACCTTC.

This chain links TRBV7-9 with TRBJ1-1; D gene unclear. The CDR3 has 15 residues. Germline CDR1 SEHNR, CDR2 FQNEAQ (reference sequence). Trimming left V 5 bases short and J 0 bases short, with 13 bases between. The CDR3 nucleotides are TGTGCCAGCAGCCCCAATACCCTAATGAACACTGAAGCTTTCTTT. Protein: CASSPNTLMNTEAFF.

V is TRBV10-3 and J is TRBJ1-5; weak D call: TRBD1 (6 bases). Trimming pared 8 bases from V and 6 bases from J, leaving 11 bases between. Looked up from germline, CDR1 is ENHRY and CDR2 is SYGVKD. This CDR3 spans 12 amino acids. Written as DNA, the CDR3 is TGTGCCATCGGTGGGGGCGGTCAGCCCCAGCATTTT. Translated: CAIGGGGQPQHF.

The V and J genes are TRBV6-9 and TRBJ2-7; 9 nucleotides align to TRBD2. The CDR3 length is 14 residues. CDR1 MNHGY and CDR2 SVAAGI come from the germline V gene. V lost 1 base to trimming and J lost 4 bases; unmatched junction nucleotides: 2. This chain's CDR3 is CASSYWREGYEQYF. CDR3 nucleotides: TGTGCCAGCAGTTATTGGCGGGAGGGGTACGAGCAGTACTTC.

The chain joins TRBV7-6 to TRBJ2-7; D is perhaps TRBD1 or TRBD2 (5 bases each). The germline V gene has CDR1 SGHVS and CDR2 FNYEAQ. The V end was cut by 2 bases, the J end by 0 bases, with 11 bases between. The CDR3 totals 15 residues. The CDR3, as DNA: TGTGCCAGCAGCTTAAGGGACGGGAACTCCTACGAGCAGTACTTC. Its protein is CASSLRDGNSYEQYF. The whole variable domain, remainder taken from reference TRBV7-6 and TRBJ2-7, is GAGVSQSPRYKVTKRGQDVALRCDPISGHVSLYWYRQALGQGPEFLTYFNYEAQQDKSGLPNDRFSAERPEGSISTLTIQRTEQRDSAMYRCASSLRDGNSYEQYFGPGTRLTVT.

The rearrangement links TRBV2 to TRBJ1-5; maybe TRBD1 (6 bases). CDR1 SNHLY and CDR2 FYNNEI come from the germline V gene. CDR3 length: 17 amino acids. With 6 bases removed from V and 7 bases from J, the gap between germline ends came to 25 bases. CDR3 in amino acids: CASRGSEQGPRGQPQHF. The CDR3 coding sequence is TGTGCCAGCAGGGGCTCGGAACAGGGCCCTCGGGGCCAGCCCCAGCATTTT.

The chain couples TRBV20-1 to TRBJ2-1, with TRBD2 matching 10 bases. The V gene end was trimmed by 1 base and the J gene end by 0 bases; junction bases not matched to a gene: 6. The V gene's germline CDR1 is DFQATT and CDR2 SNEGSKA (reference sequence). The CDR3 is made up of 17 amino acids. In DNA form, the CDR3 reads TGCAGTGCTAGAGCCGGACTAGCGGAGAGCTCCTACAATGAGCAGTTCTTC. It translates to CSARAGLAESSYNEQFF.

V and J are TRBV7-3 and TRBJ2-3; 8 bases are shared with TRBD2. The CDR3 extends over 14 amino acids. Looked up from germline, CDR1 is SGHTA and CDR2 is FQGTGA. Trimming at V came to 5 bases and at J to 4 bases, leaving 5 bases not matched to a gene. As DNA, the CDR3 is TGTGCCAGCAGCCTGATAGCGGGGCCAGATACGCAGTATTTT. As protein: CASSLIAGPDTQYF.